This T cell receptor (beta chain) was identified in a study of long-term antiretroviral therapy in people with HIV (dated by TCRdb to 2021 to 2024). For context, the study as a whole: The earliest samples were collected roughly a decade before the 2015 WHO recommendation for immediate ART, at a time when ART was usually postponed until CD4 counts fell. This retrospective serial study examined whether starting ART and sustained HIV suppression were associated with changes in the composition and diversity of the TRB repertoire in peripheral blood. About 35% of the 30 participants with HIV were female. A total of 192 cryopreserved PBMC samples came from 30 or so adults with confirmed HIV infection and were collected serially over a mean of about six years (range 1-12). No cross-contamination during QIAcube processing turned up in test extractions that ran a monoclonal T-cell line alongside 30 to 35 polyclonal samples.

With regard to this clone: Its recognized antigen is unknown. No much larger clone is present one base from it, and per-base qualities are unavailable.

Inclusion was restricted to participants for whom at least one PBMC sample before ART initiation and at least two post-ART samples were available. Treatment was received in the United States of America by all participants with HIV. Cryopreserved samples of 1-10 million PBMC were thawed and washed before DNA extraction. At the time of the earliest PBMC sample, participants with HIV were aged between about 20 and 54 years. Per participant, PBMC samples came from 1-4 timepoints prior to ART initiation and 2-8 timepoints following ART initiation, for a median of 7 samples. For every participant, serial HIV viral load, CD4+ T-cell count, ART history and demographic data were obtained. A Qiagen kit on a QIAcube was used to extract genomic DNA from unsorted PBMC, with samples processed in batches of 12. CDR1 and CDR2 are read off the germline V gene as SNHLY and FYNNEI. Spanning cysteine to phenylalanine, the CDR3 consists of 14 amino acids. CDR3 DNA is the only sequence kept; it has 42 bases, read in frame from the first base. V drops 7 bases and J drops 2 bases, leaving 13 bases in between.

The immunoSEQ hsTCRB v3.0 assay was used at survey level resolution for TRB variable region sequencing. TRB sequencing targeted a depth of roughly 35,000-55,000 T-cell genomes per sample. Pooled TRB libraries were sequenced on an Illumina MiSeq with a v3 150-cycle kit. Processing in the source paper ran as follows. Repertoire analysis ran in R within a reproducible Nextflow workflow covering QC, data transformation and analysis. LymphoSeq2, an R package for AIRR-Seq data exploration, was used to implement custom analyses. Four samples that produced fewer than 5000 total TRB sequences were removed, so approximately 190 HIV repertoires were analyzed. Among the 188 retained HIV repertoires, about 57 were collected before ART initiation and approximately 130 were collected after ART initiation. Repertoires were downsampled to 5000 TRB nucleotide sequences, with summary statistics averaged over 100 downsampling iterations. TRB sequences were retained for analysis only if CDR3 regions of at least seven amino acids were present. Two measures captured diversity: a Shannon entropy-derived clonality score and the Gini coefficient. Repertoire networks linked the top 5000 CDR3 amino acid sequences whenever two sequences differed by an edit distance of one. For TRB CDR3 amino acid sequences, GLIPH2 was used to predict antigen specificity groups and MHC restriction. To flag known CMV, EBV, HIV or tissue antigen associations, CDR3 amino acid sequences were matched against VDJdb and McPAS-TCR. Pre-ART, post-ART and control groups were compared with Wilcoxon signed-rank tests and Holm-Bonferroni correction. What TCRdb holds here is the immuneACCESS table cut down to in-frame rearrangements. Part of the clones is not present; checked against another copy, under half of the missing clones reflect an unresolved V gene, and the others are unexplained. The D gene and trimming were derived from the DNA, and the V and J assignments and clone size from that table. Within this sample are 30,000 or so clones, with approximately 85% of them counted one time only. The top ten hold about 8.6% of the sample.

The study at large found these results: A significant increase in TRB diversity was found to be associated with ART initiation, although TRB diversity was observed to remain significantly below that of transplant donor controls even after long-term ART. Expanded TRB clones identified before ART initiation dominated the repertoire across all time points, though the dominance fluctuated and decreased in many PLHIV after ART. The samples were dated from about 2003 to 2018, and the ART regimens that were used may be less effective than current ART regimens. Unsorted PBMC were profiled instead of sorted CD4+ and CD8+ T cells because pre-ART samples had limited cell numbers. HIV repertoires had narrower CDR3 length ranges than controls, and the network structure suggested an antigen-experienced repertoire that shifted only slightly toward naive after ART. Since PBMC availability was limited, sequencing covered only the TCR beta chain, with no alpha chain pairing. Inferences about post-ART repertoire changes were limited because no data were available on ART adherence, viral resistance or therapy changes.

This clonotype was sampled from a man aged 40-49 years with HIV. This material consisted of unsorted PBMCs, taken 3 years after starting antiretroviral therapy. The rearranged segments are TRBV2 and TRBJ2-3, with the D gene too uncertain to name. CDR3 sequence: CASNTGSYTDTQYF. The nucleotide sequence reads TGTGCCAGCAATACCGGGTCTTACACAGATACGCAGTATTTT.